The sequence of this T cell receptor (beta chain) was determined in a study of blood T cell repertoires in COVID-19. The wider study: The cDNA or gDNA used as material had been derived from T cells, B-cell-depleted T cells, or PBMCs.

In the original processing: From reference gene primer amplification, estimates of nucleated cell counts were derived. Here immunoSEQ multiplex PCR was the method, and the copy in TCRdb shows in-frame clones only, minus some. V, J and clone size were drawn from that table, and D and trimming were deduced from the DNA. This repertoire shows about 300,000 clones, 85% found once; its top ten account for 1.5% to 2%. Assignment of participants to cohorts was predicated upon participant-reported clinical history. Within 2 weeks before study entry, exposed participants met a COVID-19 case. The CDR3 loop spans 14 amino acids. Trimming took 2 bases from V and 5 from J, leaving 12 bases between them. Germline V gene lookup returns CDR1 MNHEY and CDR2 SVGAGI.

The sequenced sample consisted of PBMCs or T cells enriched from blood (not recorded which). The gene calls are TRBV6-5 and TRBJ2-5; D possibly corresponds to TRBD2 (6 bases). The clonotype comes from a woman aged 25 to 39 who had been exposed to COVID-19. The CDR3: CASSYLEGRETQYF. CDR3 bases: TGTGCCAGCAGTTACCTGGAGGGAAGGGAGACCCAGTACTTC.